This T cell receptor beta chain was documented in a study of blood T cell repertoires in COVID-19. Across the study: Italy, Spain and the United States were the sources of the convalescent and acute COVID-19 samples. T cells, B-cell-depleted T cells, or PBMCs provided the cDNA or gDNA that served as material.

The germline V gene has CDR1 WSHSY and CDR2 SAAADI. J was trimmed by 8 bases and V by 2 bases; bases with no gene match: 11. The CDR3 has 15 amino acids. Enrolment of Seattle patients took place during active infection, and they were followed longitudinally. Authors' processing steps: The authors estimated nucleated cell counts from reference gene primer amplification. This table comes from immunoSEQ multiplex PCR, and its TCRdb copy is limited to in-frame clones, with some not included. V and J calls plus clone size are reproduced from that table; the DNA served to infer D and trimming. The sample includes some 160,000 clones, 84% of them seen just once.

The sequenced sample consisted of peripheral blood. This TCR derives from an elderly woman with COVID-19, enrolled during active disease. The rearrangement links TRBV10-2 to TRBJ1-2; 7 bases map to TRBD1. CDR3 nucleotides: TGCGCCAGCAGTGAGGACCCAGGGGGGTACACGGGCTACACCTTC. It encodes CASSEDPGGYTGYTF.